Presented here are 14 T cell receptor beta chains from one specimen sequenced in a study of CD8+ T cells in alopecia areata. Sequencing used cDNA as its template, made by extracting RNA and reverse transcribing it. Clones were sequenced by immunoSEQ multiplex PCR, and TCRdb holds only the in-frame ones, with some missing. Of 150,000 to 200,000 clones listed, around 54% are singletons. The sample consisted of CD4+ T cells sorted from blood. The receptor source for this set is a human donor in good health.

V gene TRBV2 combines with J gene TRBJ2-1, with TRBD1 matching 8 bases. Per germline, CDR1 SNHLY and CDR2 FYNNEI. The V and J ends lost 7 bases and 7 bases, in that order; junction bases with no gene match: 12. The CDR3 covers 15 residues. This chain's CDR3 is CASKLGDRIMNEQFF. DNA for the CDR3: TGTGCCAGCAAGTTAGGGGACAGGATTATGAATGAGCAGTTCTTC.

This clone was seen only a few times. The genes are TRBV14 and TRBJ2-7, with D perhaps TRBD1 or TRBD2 (5 bases each). The CDR3 is made up of 17 amino acids. Trimming stripped 1 base from V and 2 bases from J, with 18 bases between. Per germline, CDR1 SGHDN and CDR2 FVKESK. Written as DNA, the CDR3 is TGTGCCAGCAGCCAAGCATCTCGGCAGGGACGGACCTACGAGCAGTACTTC. Its protein product is CASSQASRQGRTYEQYF.

CDR3 sequence reads: CSVVQGSEQYF. CDR3 in DNA: TGCAGCGTAGTACAGGGTTCCGAGCAGTACTTC. V usage is TRBV29-1 and J usage is TRBJ2-7; maybe TRBD1 (6 bases). Germline V gives CDR1 SQVTM, CDR2 ANQGSEA. The V and J ends lost 6 bases and 6 bases respectively, with 12 bases between them. This CDR3 has 11 residues.

The gene calls are TRBV29-1 and TRBJ2-5; TRBD2 matches at 8 bases. The CDR3 runs 12 residues. The J segment lost 6 bases and the V segment lost 7 bases, leaving 7 bases of the junction unmatched. Germline-derived CDR1 and CDR2 are SQVTM and ANQGSEA. The CDR3 DNA sequence: TGCAGCGCACGGGAGGGCCCCCAGACCCAGTACTTC. Protein product: CSAREGPQTQYF.

The chain links TRBV5-1 to TRBJ2-1; 9 bases are shared with TRBD2. The CDR3 contains 15 residues. Unmatched junction bases numbered 7, after V lost 4 bases and J lost 5 bases. Germline CDR1 and CDR2: SGHRS and YFSETQ. This CDR3 reads CASSRMASGNNEQFF. The CDR3, as DNA: TGCGCCAGCAGCCGAATGGCTAGCGGGAACAATGAGCAGTTCTTC. The variable domain in full, completed from reference TRBV5-1 and TRBJ2-1, reads KAGVTQTPRYLIKTRGQQVTLSCSPISGHRSVSWYQQTPGQGLQFLFEYFSETQRNKGNFPGRFSGRQFSNSRSEMNVSTLELGDSALYLCASSRMASGNNEQFFGPGTRLTVL.

This clone was found once. The chain uses TRBV2 and TRBJ2-6; the D is unclear. The ends were cut back, 2 bases at V and 1 base at J, with 6 bases in the middle. The CDR3 runs to 15 residues. Germline CDR1 SNHLY, CDR2 FYNNEI. The CDR3 DNA sequence: TGTGCCAGCAGTGAAATGGGGTCTGGGGCCAACGTCCTGACTTTC. It is translated as CASSEMGSGANVLTF. The full variable domain, its missing parts supplied by reference TRBV2 and TRBJ2-6, is EPEVTQTPSHQVTQMGQEVILRCVPISNHLYFYWYRQILGQKVEFLVSFYNNEISEKSEIFDDQFSVERPDGSNFTLKIRSTKLEDSAMYFCASSEMGSGANVLTFGAGSRLTVL.

This chain uses TRBV30 with TRBJ1-2; 7 nucleotides agree with TRBD1. The CDR3 length is 13 residues. Germline V gene lookup returns CDR1 GTSNPN and CDR2 SVGIG (reference sequence). V shed 4 bases and J 8 bases; nucleotides not matched to a gene: 10. The CDR3 loop is CAWTNRTGQGYTF. DNA for the CDR3: TGTGCCTGGACGAACCGGACAGGTCAAGGCTACACCTTC.

This clone was counted a single time. The rearrangement uses TRBV4-1 and TRBJ2-1; 8 positions agree with TRBD2. Germline trimming cut 3 bases from V and 5 bases from J; bases unmatched to any gene: 12. CDR1 and CDR2 (germline): MGHRA, YSYEKL. The length of the CDR3 is 17 residues. This chain's CDR3 is CASSQTPGLGINNEQFF. The CDR3 DNA follows: TGCGCCAGCAGCCAGACCCCGGGACTAGGGATTAACAATGAGCAGTTCTTC.

This clone showed up just a few times. The chain is built from TRBV29-1 and TRBJ1-1; D is possibly TRBD1 (5 bases). The CDR3 has 11 amino acids. Germline CDR1 SQVTM, CDR2 ANQGSEA. Trimming cost V 2 bases and J 10 bases, with 11 bases left between them. The CDR3 loop is CSVETGRAAFF. The CDR3 DNA is TGCAGCGTTGAAACCGGCAGGGCAGCTTTCTTT.

The chain carries TRBV5-4 and TRBJ2-3, with D perhaps matching TRBD1 (6 bases). The CDR3 loop spans 16 amino acids. The germline CDR1 and CDR2 sequences are SGHNT and YYREEE (reference sequence). V lost 0 bases and J lost 4, with 15 bases in between. CDR3 nucleotides: TGTGCCAGCAGCTTGGGAACAGGGAGCCCGGCAGATACGCAGTATTTT. Translating gives CASSLGTGSPADTQYF.

The chain combines TRBV19 with TRBJ1-5; D is perhaps TRBD1 (6 bases). This CDR3 has 14 residues. The germline gives CDR1 LNHDA, CDR2 SQIVND (reference sequence). Deletions cut 6 bases from V and 5 bases from J, with 14 bases between. The CDR3 loop is CASSSRGGYQPQHF. In DNA form, the CDR3 reads TGTGCCAGTAGCAGTAGGGGGGGATATCAGCCCCAGCATTTT.

This clone was recorded a few times. DNA of the CDR3: TGTGCCAGCAGCTTGGACAGGAGATTTAATGATTACAATGAGCAGTTCTTC. Translation: CASSLDRRFNDYNEQFF. This chain connects TRBV11-2 to TRBJ2-1, with 7 bases aligning to TRBD1. Germline V gene lookup returns CDR1 SGHAT and CDR2 FQNNGV. J was trimmed by 4 bases and V by 3 bases; bases with no gene match: 12. CDR3 size: 17 residues.

The CDR3 region has the DNA TGTGCCAGCAGCTGGGGGGCAGGACAGACCGAAAAACTGTTTTTT. Its protein is CASSWGAGQTEKLFF. The chain recombines TRBV5-6 with TRBJ1-4, with D possibly being TRBD1 (6 bases). In germline, CDR1 is SGHDT, CDR2 YYEEEE. V was clipped by 3 bases and J by 8 bases, with 17 bases between them. CDR3 length: 15 amino acids.

This chain connects TRBV4-2 to TRBJ1-3, with a weak D call TRBD1 (6 bases). V lost 2 bases to trimming and J lost 8 bases, with 16 bases between them. The germline V gene has CDR1 LGHNA and CDR2 YNFKEQ. This CDR3 is built from 15 residues. For the CDR3, the DNA is TGTGCCAGCAGCCAACCGTTAGACAGGACGGACACCATATATTTT. It specifies CASSQPLDRTDTIYF.